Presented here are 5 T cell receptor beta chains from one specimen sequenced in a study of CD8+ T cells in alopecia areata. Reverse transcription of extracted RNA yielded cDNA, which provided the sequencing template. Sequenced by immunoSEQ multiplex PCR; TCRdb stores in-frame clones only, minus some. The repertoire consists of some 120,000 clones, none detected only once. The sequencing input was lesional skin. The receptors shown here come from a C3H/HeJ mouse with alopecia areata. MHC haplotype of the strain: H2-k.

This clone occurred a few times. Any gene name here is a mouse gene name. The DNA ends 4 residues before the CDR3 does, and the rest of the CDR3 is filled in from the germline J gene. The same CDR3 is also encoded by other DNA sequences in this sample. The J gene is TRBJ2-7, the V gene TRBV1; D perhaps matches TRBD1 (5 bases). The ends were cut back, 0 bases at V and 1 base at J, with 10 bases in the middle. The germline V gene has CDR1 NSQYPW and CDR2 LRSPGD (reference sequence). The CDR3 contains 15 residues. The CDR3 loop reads CTCSADRQGSYEQYF. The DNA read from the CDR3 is TGCACCTGCAGTGCAGATCGCCAGGGATCCTAT.

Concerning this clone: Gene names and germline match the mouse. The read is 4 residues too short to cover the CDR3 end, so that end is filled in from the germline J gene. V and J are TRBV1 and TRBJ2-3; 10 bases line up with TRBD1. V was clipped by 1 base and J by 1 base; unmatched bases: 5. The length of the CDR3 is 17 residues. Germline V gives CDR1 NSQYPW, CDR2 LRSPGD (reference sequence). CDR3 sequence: CTCSAVSGTGGAETLYF. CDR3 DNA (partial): TGCACCTGCAGTGCAGTCTCCGGGACAGGGGGTGCAGAA.

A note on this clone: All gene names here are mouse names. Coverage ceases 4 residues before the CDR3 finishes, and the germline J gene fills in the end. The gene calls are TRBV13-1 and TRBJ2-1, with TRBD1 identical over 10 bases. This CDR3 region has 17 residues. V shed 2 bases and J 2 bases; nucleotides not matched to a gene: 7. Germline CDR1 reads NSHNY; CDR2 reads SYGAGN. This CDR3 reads CASSESRDRGDYAEQFF. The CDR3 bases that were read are TGTGCCAGCAGTGAGTCCCGGGACAGGGGAGACTATGCT.

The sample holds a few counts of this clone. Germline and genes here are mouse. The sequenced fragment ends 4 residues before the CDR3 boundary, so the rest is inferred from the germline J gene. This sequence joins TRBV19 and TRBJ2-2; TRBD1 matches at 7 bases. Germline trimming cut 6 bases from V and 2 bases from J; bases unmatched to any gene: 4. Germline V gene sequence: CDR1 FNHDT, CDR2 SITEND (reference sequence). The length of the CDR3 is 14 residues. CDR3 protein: CASTVTGNTGQLYF. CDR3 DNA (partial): TGTGCCAGCACCGTGACAGGGAACACCGGG.

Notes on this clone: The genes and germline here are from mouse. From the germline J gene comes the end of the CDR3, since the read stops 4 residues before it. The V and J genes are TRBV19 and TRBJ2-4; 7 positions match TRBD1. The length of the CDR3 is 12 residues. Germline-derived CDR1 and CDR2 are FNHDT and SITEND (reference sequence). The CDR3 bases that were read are TGTGCCAGCAGCCAGGGGGAGAAC. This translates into CASSQGEN. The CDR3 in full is CASSQGENTLYF.